The 31 T cell receptor beta chains below were found in one sample sequenced in a study of blood T cell repertoires in COVID-19. TCRdb's table, derived via immunoSEQ multiplex PCR, lists solely in-frame clones and lacks some. Of about 82,000 clones in the sample, 80% were seen once. Sequenced: peripheral blood. Receptor source: a woman aged 35 to 49 with active or convalescent COVID-19.

The V and J genes are TRBV4-3 and TRBJ1-2; TRBD1 agrees at 9 bases. V shed 5 bases, J shed 6 bases, and the junction held 10 bases outside the gene matches. CDR1 is LGHNA and CDR2 is YSLEER in the germline V gene. The CDR3 spans 15 residues. CDR3 coding DNA: TGCGCCAGCAGCTCGCCGGGACAGGGTTCGAATGGCTACACCTTC. Its translation: CASSSPGQGSNGYTF.

V and J are TRBV5-1 and TRBJ2-1; 10 nucleotides align to TRBD2. The CDR3 length is 17 residues. Germline loops: CDR1 SGHRS, CDR2 YFSETQ. Losses at the gene ends were 4 bases for V and 0 bases for J; bases not matched to a gene: 7. This CDR3 reads CASSPLASGSSYNEQFF. In DNA, the CDR3 is TGCGCCAGCAGCCCCCTAGCTAGCGGGAGCTCCTACAATGAGCAGTTCTTC. The full variable domain, its missing parts supplied by reference TRBV5-1 and TRBJ2-1, is KAGVTQTPRYLIKTRGQQVTLSCSPISGHRSVSWYQQTPGQGLQFLFEYFSETQRNKGNFPGRFSGRQFSNSRSEMNVSTLELGDSALYLCASSPLASGSSYNEQFFGPGTRLTVL.

The chain joins TRBV11-1 to TRBJ2-1, with 8 bases aligning to TRBD2. V was pared by 5 bases and J by 9 bases, with 9 bases of the junction left unmatched. The CDR3 loop spans 14 amino acids. Germline lookup yields CDR1 SGHAT and CDR2 FQDESV (reference sequence). For the CDR3, the DNA is TGTGCCAGCAGCATCCGTAGCGGGGTTACTGAGCAGTTCTTC. The encoded protein is CASSIRSGVTEQFF.

The chain joins TRBV7-8 to TRBJ2-5; 8 nucleotides agree with TRBD2. CDR1 and CDR2 (germline): SGHVS, FQNEAQ. Unmatched junction bases numbered 7, after V lost 5 bases and J lost 5 bases. There are 14 residues in the CDR3. The CDR3 nucleotides are TGTGCCAGCAGCCCTCAAGCGGGAGCTGAGACCCAGTACTTC. The encoded protein is CASSPQAGAETQYF.

The chain is built from TRBV18 and TRBJ2-1, with 10 positions matching TRBD2. The CDR3 is 15 residues long. Trimming took 3 bases from V and 9 from J; bases not matched to a gene: 8. Germline CDR1 and CDR2: KGHSH and LQKENI. The CDR3 sequence: CASSPPSGSEGEQFF. CDR3 DNA: TGTGCCAGCTCACCCCCTAGCGGGAGTGAGGGTGAGCAGTTCTTC. The full variable domain, in which reference TRBV18 and TRBJ2-1 provide the parts outside the CDR3, is NAGVMQNPRHLVRRRGQEARLRCSPMKGHSHVYWYRQLPEEGLKFMVYLQKENIIDESGMPKERFSAEFPKEGPSILRIQQVVRGDSAAYFCASSPPSGSEGEQFFGPGTRLTVL.

This sequence joins TRBV6-6 and TRBJ2-7; weak D call: TRBD2 (5 bases). In germline, CDR1 is MNHNY, CDR2 SVGAGI (reference sequence). Trimming shortened V by 5 bases and J by 4 bases, and 27 bases separated the two germline ends. The CDR3 is 18 amino acids. CDR3 nucleotides: TGTGCCAGCAGTCTTACCGCCTTTGTTCCCGGGGTTGGATACGAGCAGTACTTC. Its protein product is CASSLTAFVPGVGYEQYF.

This chain connects TRBV19 to TRBJ1-4; 7 bases match TRBD1. V lost 6 bases and J lost 1; bases outside the gene matches: 2. Germline loops: CDR1 LNHDA, CDR2 SQIVND (reference sequence). CDR3 length: 14 residues. Written as DNA, the CDR3 is TGTGCCAGTAGACCAGGGGGAACTAATGAAAAACTGTTTTTT. It encodes CASRPGGTNEKLFF.

This chain uses TRBV10-3 with TRBJ1-4; D perhaps matches TRBD1 (6 bases). The CDR3 consists of 15 residues. Germline V gene sequence: CDR1 ENHRY, CDR2 SYGVKD. Trimming left V 6 bases short and J 5 bases short, with 16 bases between. CDR3 in amino acids: CAISSAGGKNEKLFF. The CDR3 DNA sequence: TGTGCCATCAGCAGCGCGGGGGGCAAAAATGAAAAACTGTTTTTT.

The chain recombines TRBV19 with TRBJ2-2; TRBD2 aligns across 7 bases. With 7 bases clipped from V and 5 bases from J, the junction kept 7 bases outside the gene matches. This CDR3 is built from 14 residues. CDR1 LNHDA and CDR2 SQIVND come from the germline V gene (reference sequence). CDR3 protein: CASMTGGGTGELFF. The DNA of the CDR3 is TGTGCCAGTATGACGGGGGGTGGAACCGGGGAGCTGTTTTTT.

V and J are TRBV4-3 and TRBJ2-4, with 8 bases identical to TRBD1. CDR3 length: 15 residues. V trimming: 5 bases; J trimming: 5 bases; junction bases outside the gene matches: 8. CDR1 is LGHNA, CDR2 YSLEER, per germline. The CDR3 DNA reads as TGCGCCAGCAGCGCTTCGCAGGGGGCCCAAAACATTCAGTACTTC. Encoded protein: CASSASQGAQNIQYF.

The CDR3 region has the DNA TGTGCCAGCAGCCTTCTCTCCTACGAGCAGTACTTC. It codes for CASSLLSYEQYF. The chain recombines TRBV3-1 (or the pseudogene TRBV3-2) with TRBJ2-7, with unresolved D. V shed 4 bases and J shed 0 bases, with 4 bases lying between them. Per germline, CDR1 LGHDT and CDR2 YNNKEL (reference sequence). The CDR3 is 12 amino acids.

This chain connects TRBV4-3 to TRBJ1-3; D perhaps matches TRBD1 (5 bases). The V gene lost 0 bases and the J gene lost 0 bases, with 12 bases spanning the gap. The CDR3 length is 17 residues. Germline V lookup: CDR1 LGHNA, CDR2 YSLEER. CDR3 DNA: TGCGCCAGCAGCCAAGAGGGCGGCGGGGGCTCTGGAAACACCATATATTTT. It translates to CASSQEGGGGSGNTIYF.

CDR3 coding DNA: TGCGCCAGCAGCCAATCATTGCAGCGGAACACTGAAGCTTTCTTT. Residues: CASSQSLQRNTEAFF. The chain carries TRBV4-1 and TRBJ1-1; no firm D call. Germline CDR1 is MGHRA and CDR2 is YSYEKL. With 2 bases removed from V and 1 base from J, the gap between germline ends came to 11 bases. The CDR3 has 15 amino acids.

This chain links TRBV28 with TRBJ1-4; 7 nucleotides match TRBD1. CDR1 is MDHEN and CDR2 is SYDVKM in the germline V gene. The V segment lost 6 bases and the J segment 3 bases; nucleotides outside the gene matches: 7. CDR3 length equals 15 residues. CDR3 DNA: TGTGCCAGCAGACCGACAGGGCTGGCTAATGAAAAACTGTTTTTT. It specifies CASRPTGLANEKLFF. Looking up the rest from reference TRBV28 and TRBJ1-4 gives the full variable domain: DVKVTQSSRYLVKRTGEKVFLECVQDMDHENMFWYRQDPGLGLRLIYFSYDVKMKEKGDIPEGYSVSREKKERFSLILESASTNQTSMYLCASRPTGLANEKLFFGSGTQLSVL.

Written as DNA, the CDR3 is TGTGCCAGCAGTTTACAGTTGTATAATTCACCCCTCCACTTT. Its protein is CASSLQLYNSPLHF. This chain joins TRBV28 and TRBJ1-6; D is uncertain. This CDR3 has 14 amino acids. Germline lookup yields CDR1 MDHEN and CDR2 SYDVKM. V lost 2 bases to trimming and J lost 4 bases, with 6 bases between them.

The chain links TRBV4-3 to TRBJ2-1; 10 bases agree with TRBD1. This CDR3 contains 16 residues. Germline CDR1 reads LGHNA; CDR2 reads YSLEER. V lost 3 bases and J lost 4; bases outside the gene matches: 6. This CDR3 is CASSQSTGGSYNEQFF. CDR3 DNA sequence: TGCGCCAGCAGCCAGTCGACAGGGGGCTCATACAATGAGCAGTTCTTC.

CDR3 amino acids: CATTTGQRVNTEAFF. CDR3 nucleotide sequence: TGTGCCACCACTACGGGACAGAGAGTGAACACTGAAGCTTTCTTT. V usage is TRBV24-1 and J usage is TRBJ1-1; 7 bases are a match to TRBD1. The trim removed 8 bases at V and 0 bases at J, leaving 8 bases unmatched. This CDR3 has 15 amino acids. Germline lookup yields CDR1 KGHDR and CDR2 SFDVKD.

This clone has a handful of counts. The gene calls are TRBV4-3 and TRBJ1-2, with D tentatively TRBD1 (5 bases). CDR3 length: 16 amino acids. The germline V gene has CDR1 LGHNA and CDR2 YSLEER. V gave up 1 base and J gave up 4 bases, with 16 bases separating them. DNA of the CDR3: TGCGCCAGCAGCCAAGTGACTATGACAGCGGGCTATGGCTACACCTTC. Its translation: CASSQVTMTAGYGYTF.

This chain links TRBV10-3 with TRBJ1-2; perhaps TRBD1 as D (6 bases). This CDR3 spans 13 amino acids. Germline-derived CDR1 and CDR2 are ENHRY and SYGVKD. Trimming took off 5 bases at V and 8 bases at J, with 15 bases between the two ends. The CDR3 region has the DNA TGTGCCATCAGTATGGACAGCGCTGGCGGCTACACCTTC. It specifies CAISMDSAGGYTF.

V is TRBV3-1 (or the pseudogene TRBV3-2) and J is TRBJ2-5; 12 bases are shared with TRBD2. Germline values: CDR1 LGHDT, CDR2 YNNKEL (reference sequence). The CDR3 runs 16 residues. With V trimmed by 4 bases and J by 1 base, 4 bases remained unmatched. CDR3 sequence: CASSPPSGRGQETQYF. In DNA, the CDR3 is TGTGCCAGCAGCCCCCCTAGCGGGAGGGGCCAAGAGACCCAGTACTTC.

The chain combines TRBV4-3 with TRBJ2-6; weak D call: TRBD1 (6 bases). The germline V gene has CDR1 LGHNA and CDR2 YSLEER. Trimming cost V 4 bases and J 0 bases, with 22 bases left between them. The CDR3 loop spans 20 amino acids. DNA of the CDR3: TGCGCCAGCAGCCCGACATTACCAGGGGACATTTACTCTGGGGCCAACGTCCTGACTTTC. Translated: CASSPTLPGDIYSGANVLTF.

This clone was recorded only once. This chain connects TRBV5-8 to TRBJ2-3, with TRBD2 identical over 8 bases. Germline values: CDR1 SGHTS, CDR2 YDEGEE. This CDR3 comprises 17 residues. Trimming took 0 bases from V and 2 from J; bases not matched to a gene: 8. The CDR3 DNA reads TGTGCCAGCAGCTTGGGGGGTACTAGCGGAATCACAGATACGCAGTATTTT. This translates into CASSLGGTSGITDTQYF.

The rearrangement joins TRBV18 to TRBJ2-2; no clear D. Trimming shortened V by 5 bases and J by 4 bases, and 5 bases separated the two germline ends. The CDR3 runs to 12 residues. Germline V gives CDR1 KGHSH, CDR2 LQKENI. The CDR3 nucleotides read TGTGCCAGCTCATCGTTCACCGGGGAGCTGTTTTTT. Translation gives CASSSFTGELFF.

This sequence joins TRBV5-1 and TRBJ2-7; 9 bases line up with TRBD1. Trimming at V came to 0 bases and at J to 5 bases, leaving 9 bases not matched to a gene. The length of the CDR3 is 16 residues. In germline, CDR1 is SGHRS, CDR2 YFSETQ. CDR3: CASSLGPGTGSNEQYF. The DNA of the CDR3 is TGCGCCAGCAGCTTGGGGCCAGGGACAGGGAGCAACGAGCAGTACTTC.

The chain carries TRBV15 and TRBJ2-3; 8 bases are shared with TRBD1. The CDR3 covers 15 residues. J gave up 4 bases and V 3 bases, and 6 bases lay outside the gene matches. Germline V gene sequence: CDR1 LNHNV, CDR2 YYDKDF (reference sequence). CDR3 coding DNA: TGTGCCACCAGCAGCAGGGGGCAGGGCCCAGATACGCAGTATTTT. Protein product: CATSSRGQGPDTQYF.

V gene TRBV7-3 combines with J gene TRBJ2-1; D remains unclear. CDR3 length: 13 amino acids. V lost 1 base and J 7 bases, leaving 8 bases between the germline ends. Germline V lookup: CDR1 SGHTA, CDR2 FQGTGA. CDR3 DNA: TGTGCCAGCAGCTTAAGTAACTTGAATGAGCAGTTCTTC. Its translation is CASSLSNLNEQFF.

V is TRBV28 and J is TRBJ2-1, with TRBD2 matching 10 bases. Germline loops: CDR1 MDHEN, CDR2 SYDVKM. This CDR3 contains 16 residues. Trimming at V came to 2 bases and at J to 5 bases, leaving 6 bases not matched to a gene. CDR3 region: CASSLLLAGANNEQFF. CDR3 coding DNA: TGTGCCAGCAGTTTACTGCTAGCGGGGGCTAACAATGAGCAGTTCTTC. The whole variable domain, remainder taken from reference TRBV28 and TRBJ2-1, is DVKVTQSSRYLVKRTGEKVFLECVQDMDHENMFWYRQDPGLGLRLIYFSYDVKMKEKGDIPEGYSVSREKKERFSLILESASTNQTSMYLCASSLLLAGANNEQFFGPGTRLTVL.

The rearrangement links TRBV29-1 to TRBJ2-7; weak D call: TRBD1 (5 bases). Trimming stripped 3 bases from V and 6 bases from J, with 12 bases between. Germline CDR1 is SQVTM and CDR2 is ANQGSEA. The CDR3 consists of 12 residues. The CDR3 sequence: CSVDPGSGEQYF. The CDR3 DNA is TGCAGCGTTGATCCAGGGTCCGGCGAGCAGTACTTC.

The chain recombines TRBV10-3 with TRBJ1-1; tentatively, D is TRBD1 (6 bases). With 10 bases removed from V and 0 bases from J, the gap between germline ends came to 15 bases. Germline loops: CDR1 ENHRY, CDR2 SYGVKD. This CDR3 spans 14 amino acids. CDR3 residues: CATAGASMNTEAFF. CDR3 in DNA: TGTGCCACGGCAGGGGCGTCTATGAACACTGAAGCTTTCTTT.

The chain joins TRBV28 to TRBJ2-3; D perhaps matches TRBD2 (5 bases). CDR1 is MDHEN and CDR2 is SYDVKM in the germline V gene. This CDR3 contains 15 residues. Between the trimmed V and J ends, which lost 5 bases and 4 bases, there was a span of 16 bases. The CDR3 loop reads CASSRGVLRADTQYF. As DNA, the CDR3 is TGTGCCAGCAGTCGGGGAGTTTTGAGGGCAGATACGCAGTATTTT. Variable domain in full (rest from reference TRBV28 and TRBJ2-3): DVKVTQSSRYLVKRTGEKVFLECVQDMDHENMFWYRQDPGLGLRLIYFSYDVKMKEKGDIPEGYSVSREKKERFSLILESASTNQTSMYLCASSRGVLRADTQYFGPGTRLTVL.

The chain combines TRBV25-1 with TRBJ2-5; maybe TRBD1 (5 bases). The CDR3 totals 16 residues. V lost 1 base and J 2 bases, leaving 14 bases between the germline ends. Germline CDR1 MGHDK, CDR2 SYGVNS. The CDR3 reads CASSELRGGPQETQYF. The CDR3 DNA reads as TGTGCCAGCAGTGAATTAAGGGGTGGGCCGCAAGAGACCCAGTACTTC.